The clone carrying this T cell receptor beta chain was seen at least ten times. Its antigen remains unidentified. The data were taken from a study of T cells in Graves' hyperthyroidism and ophthalmopathy. The CDR3 length is 16 residues. V shed 0 bases and J shed 0 bases, with 11 bases lying between them. CDR1 and CDR2 from the germline V gene are DFQATT and SNEGSKA (reference sequence). On the basis of clinical symptoms, serum thyroxine and TRAb, thyroid ultrasound and orbital computed tomography, diagnoses were made. Regarding the study as a whole: The majority of expanded thyroid clonotypes above 0.001 also appeared in blood. A model of 13 V-J pairs discriminated ophthalmopathy from stable hyperthyroidism.

RNA transcripts yielded amplified TCR beta CDR3 regions. TCR CDR3 regions were first amplified by RT-PCR with HTBI primers. TCRdb re-derived calls from the multiplex PCR reads in MiXCR, one entry per CDR3 protein. The sample has about 58,000 distinct CDR3 sequences; 49% are singletons. This receptor was identified in a woman aged 25 to 39 with Graves' ophthalmopathy. The V gene is TRBV20-1, the J gene TRBJ2-2; D is ambiguous. Sample: blood. The CDR3 nucleotides read TGCAGTGCTAGAGATTGGAGCACCACGAACACCGGGGAGCTGTTTTTT. This encodes CSARDWSTTNTGELFF.